This T cell receptor beta chain originates from a study of T cell responses to AZD1222 COVID-19 vaccine. General study points: No day 14 peak samples; only post-peak repertoires were characterized. Following two doses of AZD1222, Spike-specific TCR breadth and depth rose. Baseline testing showed seropositivity in only a handful of AZD1222 recipients.

CDR1 SGHTA and CDR2 FQGNSA come from the germline V gene. CDR3 length equals 14 residues. The ends were cut back, 1 base at V and 5 bases at J, with 11 bases in the middle. As to this clone: Its specificity is unknown.

TCRdb's table, derived via immunoSEQ multiplex PCR, lists solely in-frame clones and lacks some. Here the sample spans about 100,000 clones, more than 70% being singletons. The origin of this receptor is an adult in good health. The chain recombines TRBV7-2 with TRBJ2-5, with D perhaps matching TRBD2 (7 bases). Specimen: peripheral blood, collected on day 0 of MenACWY control vaccination. CDR3 loop: CASSLEGGGETQYF. The CDR3 DNA reads as TGTGCCAGCAGCTTAGAAGGGGGAGGGGAGACCCAGTACTTC. Together with reference TRBV7-2 and TRBJ2-5, the CDR3 gives the full variable domain: GAGVSQSPSNKVTEKGKDVELRCDPISGHTALYWYRQSLGQGLEFLIYFQGNSAPDKSGLPSDRFSAERTGGSVSTLTIQRTQQEDSAVYLCASSLEGGGETQYFGPGTRLLVL.